A selection of T cell receptor beta chains follows, all from one sample in a study of T cell responses to AZD1222 COVID-19 vaccine. Profiling relied on immunoSEQ multiplex PCR, and the TCRdb table lists in-frame clones only, not all of them. This sample carries roughly 150,000 clones, approximately 92% of them seen once, and the ten largest clones take around 2.5%. The sample was peripheral blood, taken on day 0 of AZD1222 vaccination. All receptors derive from an adult in good health. CDR3s leave out the opening cysteine and the closing phenylalanine or tryptophan.

v_call	cdr3_aa
TRBV11-2	ASSLAGRGSKMNTEAF
TRBV5-4	ASSFLGVTDTQY
TRBV7-2	ASSPGGQGSPLH
TRBV6-1	ASSEQAIVLNTEAF
TRBV18	ASSLGSNGYT
TRBV7-9	ASRQGGTGEKLF
TRBV25-1	ASSERGEQYNEQF
TRBV6-4	ASSPQGGAGANYGYT
TRBV29-1	SVESRLAVYNEQF
TRBV7-8	ASSLASRGGYGYT
TRBV12-3/TRBV12-4	ASSPGTEETQY
TRBV11-2	ASSPDRVNTEAF
TRBV7-2	ASTKNSYGELF
TRBV2	ASTTVAGTGELF